This is a list of T cell receptor beta chains from one sample in a study of blood T cell repertoires in COVID-19. Method: immunoSEQ multiplex PCR; TCRdb's copy keeps in-frame clones and lacks some. This table holds some 150,000 clones, about 88% found once. Sequencing was carried out using peripheral blood. The receptors derive from a human donor with acute or convalescent COVID-19. The donor label of this sample is uncertain. CDR3s include the opening cysteine and the closing phenylalanine or tryptophan. Fields, in order: CDR3 protein, CDR3 DNA, J gene, D gene, clone size, V gene. A D gene is named only where the DNA matches it firmly. Size tells how often a clone was seen (once, few, many) or the class of an expanded clone, and some rows leave it out.

CASRPWSGTGVGNSSGNTIYF | TGTGCAAGTCGCCCTTGGTCCGGGACAGGGGTCGGAAATAGCTCTGGAAACACCATATATTTT | TRBJ1-3 | . | many | TRBV12-2
CASSLDDAGANTDTQYF | TGTGCCAGCAGCTTAGACGATGCGGGAGCGAACACAGATACGCAGTATTTT | TRBJ2-3 | TRBD2 | . | TRBV7-2
CASSPTTGAQGPQHF | TGCGCCAGCAGCCCAACGACAGGGGCTCAGGGGCCCCAGCATTTT | TRBJ1-5 | TRBD1 | . | TRBV5-1
CASSLAPGVHLVETQYF | TGTGCCAGCAGCTTAGCGCCGGGAGTCCACCTGGTGGAGACCCAGTACTTC | TRBJ2-5 | . | . | TRBV7-2
CASTLPEQGPELAKNIQYF | TGTGCCAGCACCTTACCCGAACAGGGGCCGGAGTTAGCCAAAAACATTCAGTACTTC | TRBJ2-4 | TRBD1 | . | TRBV28
CASSYSQSRSETQYF | TGTGCCAGCAGTTACTCGCAGTCCAGATCCGAGACCCAGTACTTC | TRBJ2-5 | . | once | TRBV6-6
CASSNYLTANYGYTF | TGTGCCAGCAGTAATTACCTAACTGCTAACTATGGCTACACCTTC | TRBJ1-2 | . | . | TRBV2
CAWSSGDHQPQHF | TGTGCCTGGAGCTCGGGGGACCATCAGCCCCAGCATTTT | TRBJ1-5 | . | . | TRBV30
CASSFWGLQGLDGNTIYF | TGCGCCAGCAGCTTTTGGGGTCTACAGGGACTAGATGGAAACACCATATATTTT | TRBJ1-3 | . | . | TRBV5-1
CASSLGLAGITGELFF | TGTGCCAGCAGCCTGGGACTAGCGGGGATCACCGGGGAGCTGTTTTTT | TRBJ2-2 | TRBD2 | once | TRBV3-1/TRBV3-2
CASSFGVGYGYTF | TGTGCCAGCAGTTTCGGGGTCGGCTATGGCTACACCTTC | TRBJ1-2 | . | few | TRBV28
CASSLWQGSTDTQYF | TGTGCCAGCAGTTTATGGCAGGGGAGCACAGATACGCAGTATTTT | TRBJ2-3 | . | . | TRBV27
CASTISPGRGTGGWNEQFF | TGTGCCAGCACCATCTCGCCTGGTCGGGGGACAGGGGGCTGGAATGAGCAGTTCTTC | TRBJ2-1 | TRBD1 | once | TRBV28
CASSPVPGTGGVYGYTF | TGTGCCAGCAGCCCCGTCCCCGGGACAGGGGGCGTCTATGGTTACACCTTC | TRBJ1-2 | TRBD1 | . | TRBV7-9
CASSPSDRLNTEAFF | TGTGCCAGCAGTCCCTCCGACAGGTTGAACACTGAAGCTTTCTTT | TRBJ1-1 | . | . | TRBV6-1
CASSPGVGYGYTF | TGTGCCAGTAGCCCCGGGGTTGGGTATGGCTACACCTTC | TRBJ1-2 | . | . | TRBV19
CASSAGQDNSPLHF | TGTGCCAGCAGCGCGGGACAGGATAATTCACCCCTCCACTTT | TRBJ1-6 | TRBD1 | . | TRBV9
CASSPSGMVTEAFF | TGTGCCAGCTCACCATCAGGGATGGTCACTGAAGCTTTCTTT | TRBJ1-1 | . | . | TRBV18
CASSLAQQGYGTQYF | TGTGCCAGCAGCTTAGCGCAACAGGGGTATGGGACCCAGTACTTC | TRBJ2-5 | TRBD1 | . | TRBV11-1
CASSYSAGTGMYEQYF | TGTGCCAGCAGTTACTCGGCCGGGACAGGGATGTACGAGCAGTACTTC | TRBJ2-7 | TRBD1 | . | TRBV6-5
CASCQDIYSNQPQHF | TGTGCCAGTTGTCAGGACATATATAGCAATCAGCCCCAGCATTTT | TRBJ1-5 | . | . | TRBV28
CATRQGGNYGYTF | TGTGCCACAAGACAGGGGGGGAATTATGGCTACACCTTC | TRBJ1-2 | TRBD1 | . | TRBV19
CASSSGSDTEAFF | TGTGCCAGCAGCTCAGGGTCGGACACTGAAGCTTTCTTT | TRBJ1-1 | . | . | TRBV7-3
CASSLTFTDKNTEAFF | TGCGCCAGCAGCCTAACCTTTACGGACAAGAACACTGAAGCTTTCTTT | TRBJ1-1 | . | . | TRBV5-1
CASSFYGGISTDTQYF | TGCGCCAGCAGCTTTTACGGGGGGATCAGCACAGATACGCAGTATTTT | TRBJ2-3 | TRBD2 | . | TRBV5-1
CASSARGANSPLHF | TGTGCCAGCAGCGCCAGGGGGGCTAATTCACCCCTCCACTTT | TRBJ1-6 | TRBD1 | . | TRBV7-9
CASSLTGSSQETQYF | TGTGCCAGCAGCTTAACCGGGAGCTCCCAAGAGACCCAGTACTTC | TRBJ2-5 | . | . | TRBV7-2
CAIRRSLTGASTDTQYF | TGTGCCATCAGGAGATCCTTAACAGGGGCGAGCACAGATACGCAGTATTTT | TRBJ2-3 | TRBD1 | . | TRBV10-3
CSVRQALEAFF | TGCAGCGTTCGGCAGGCCCTGGAAGCTTTCTTT | TRBJ1-1 | . | . | TRBV29-1
CASKESNQPQHF | TGTGCCAGCAAGGAGAGCAATCAGCCCCAGCATTTT | TRBJ1-5 | . | . | TRBV28
CASSRLQVGTEAFF | TGTGCCAGCAGCCGATTACAGGTTGGGACTGAAGCTTTCTTT | TRBJ1-1 | . | . | TRBV5-6
CAFLIEGNSPLHF | TGTGCCTTTCTTATTGAGGGTAACTCACCCCTCCACTTT | TRBJ1-6 | . | . | TRBV30
CASKDGGLPDTQYF | TGTGCCAGTAAAGACGGGGGACTCCCAGATACGCAGTATTTT | TRBJ2-3 | . | . | TRBV19
CASSQDLPGGNSPLHF | TGTGCCAGCAGCCAAGATCTGCCAGGGGGTAATTCACCCCTCCACTTT | TRBJ1-6 | TRBD1 | . | TRBV3-1/TRBV3-2
CASSLRDRGGDGYTF | TGTGCCAGCAGCTTGAGGGACAGGGGAGGGGATGGCTACACCTTC | TRBJ1-2 | TRBD1 | . | TRBV7-9
CASSYPGGSGKLFF | TGTGCCAGCAGTTACCCGGGGGGTTCCGGAAAACTGTTTTTT | TRBJ1-4 | . | . | TRBV6-2/TRBV6-3
CASSYFPFALGAVVSYEQYF | TGTGCCAGCAGTTACTTTCCGTTTGCGTTAGGGGCAGTAGTCTCCTACGAGCAGTACTTC | TRBJ2-7 | . | . | TRBV6-2/TRBV6-3
CASSLGRETQYF | TGTGCCAGCAGCTTAGGCAGGGAGACCCAGTACTTC | TRBJ2-5 | . | . | TRBV7-2
CASSGDRGSEQYF | TGTGCCAGCAGCGGGGACAGGGGATCCGAGCAGTACTTC | TRBJ2-7 | TRBD1 | . | TRBV7-3
CASSLTGTGNQPQHF | TGTGCCAGCAGCTTGACCGGGACAGGGAATCAGCCCCAGCATTTT | TRBJ1-5 | TRBD1 | . | TRBV5-5
CATGGTGEAGELFF | TGTGCCACCGGTGGGACAGGGGAGGCCGGGGAGCTGTTTTTT | TRBJ2-2 | TRBD1 | . | TRBV10-3
CASSLSWGFNTDTQYF | TGTGCCAGCAGTTTATCGTGGGGCTTCAACACAGATACGCAGTATTTT | TRBJ2-3 | . | . | TRBV27
CASSVAPGTDGTF | . | TRBJ1-2 | . | . | TRBV9
CASSPLGVTGGTDTQYF | TGTGCCAGCTCACCCCTTGGTGTGACAGGCGGCACAGATACGCAGTATTTT | TRBJ2-3 | . | . | TRBV18
CATTEQGKLSYNEQFF | TGTGCCACCACCGAACAGGGAAAACTTTCCTACAATGAGCAGTTCTTC | TRBJ2-1 | . | . | TRBV25-1
CASSHGTGYGYTF | TGTGCCAGCAGCCACGGGACAGGCTATGGCTACACCTTC | TRBJ1-2 | TRBD1 | . | TRBV6-5
CASTQIGGDQPQHF | TGTGCCAGCACCCAAATAGGGGGGGATCAGCCCCAGCATTTT | TRBJ1-5 | . | . | TRBV7-2
CASSSTSGTGVYNEQFF | TGTGCCAGCAGCTCAACCTCCGGGACAGGGGTCTACAATGAGCAGTTCTTC | TRBJ2-1 | TRBD1 | . | TRBV7-8
CASSIGTGGSSYEQYF | TGTGCCAGCAGTATTGGGACAGGGGGCAGCTCCTACGAGCAGTACTTC | TRBJ2-7 | TRBD1 | . | TRBV27
CASSLVPVGNQPQHF | TGTGCCAGCAGTTTGGTCCCGGTGGGCAATCAGCCCCAGCATTTT | TRBJ1-5 | . | once | TRBV6-2/TRBV6-3
CASSYGQGGLNEQFF | TGTGCCAGCAGTTATGGACAGGGAGGGTTGAATGAGCAGTTCTTC | TRBJ2-1 | . | . | TRBV27
CASSLAGGRVEKLFF | TGTGCCAGCAGCTTGGCCGGAGGGCGCGTTGAAAAACTGTTTTTT | TRBJ1-4 | . | . | TRBV5-4
CSVARRPMNTEAFF | TGCAGCGTTGCCAGGAGGCCCATGAACACTGAAGCTTTCTTT | TRBJ1-1 | . | . | TRBV29-1
CASSEYSGLAGGDEQFF | TGTGCCAGCAGTGAATATAGTGGACTAGCGGGAGGGGATGAGCAGTTCTTC | TRBJ2-1 | TRBD2 | . | TRBV25-1